The source of this T cell receptor beta chain is a study of breast tumors, draining lymph nodes, adjacent tissues. This CDR3 is built from 13 residues. Germline lookup yields CDR1 SEHNR and CDR2 FQNEAQ (reference sequence). The ends were cut back, 0 bases at V and 3 bases at J, with 6 bases in the middle. Each CDR3 protein gets one entry after TCRdb re-called the multiplex PCR reads with MiXCR. The sample lists some 100,000 distinct CDR3 sequences, 21% seen once, with around 1.3% in the top ten. Samples came from axillary lymph nodes draining the breast cancer. Ten or more counts support this clonotype.

Sequencing was carried out using axillary lymph node tissue. This sequence joins TRBV7-9 and TRBJ2-7, with D uncertain. The receptor was derived from a female donor with breast cancer. Some clones in this sample may be carry-over from other donors' samples. In DNA, the CDR3 is TGTGCCAGCAGCTTAGCTACACACTACGAGCAGTACTTC. Amino acids: CASSLATHYEQYF.